The rows below give T cell receptor beta chains drawn from one sample of a study of cytomegalovirus exposure and HLA in healthy donors. Sequencing was performed with immunoSEQ multiplex PCR; in TCRdb, only in-frame clones are kept and a portion is missing. The sample yields more than 95,000 clones, about 80% seen once. The material sequenced was PBMCs. The origin of the receptors is a man between 25 and 39 years old in good health and CMV-seronegative. CDR3s include the opening cysteine and the closing phenylalanine or tryptophan. Fields, in order: V gene, J gene, D gene, clone size, CDR3 protein, CDR3 DNA. A D gene is named only where the DNA matches it firmly. Rows may omit the clone size; those that give it use once, few, many or a size class.

V gene: TRBV10-3
J gene: TRBJ2-1
D gene: TRBD2
clone size: -
CDR3 protein: CAISSLAGGPSNEQFF
CDR3 DNA: TGTGCCATCAGTTCACTAGCGGGAGGGCCGAGCAATGAGCAGTTCTTC

V gene: TRBV6-1
J gene: TRBJ2-2
D gene: TRBD1
clone size: -
CDR3 protein: CASNVRGHTGELFF
CDR3 DNA: TGTGCCAGCAATGTCAGGGGGCACACCGGGGAGCTGTTTTTT

V gene: TRBV9
J gene: TRBJ2-2
D gene: TRBD2
clone size: -
CDR3 protein: CASSVVPSGGAGNTGELFF
CDR3 DNA: TGTGCCAGCAGCGTAGTCCCTAGCGGGGGGGCCGGTAACACCGGGGAGCTGTTTTTT

V gene: TRBV28
J gene: TRBJ1-4
D gene: TRBD1
clone size: -
CDR3 protein: CASSAPTGGQEKLFF
CDR3 DNA: TGTGCCAGCAGTGCCCCGACAGGGGGACAGGAAAAACTGTTTTTT

V gene: TRBV5-1
J gene: TRBJ1-4
D gene: -
clone size: -
CDR3 protein: CASTTGNEKLFF
CDR3 DNA: TGCGCCAGCACCACCGGGAATGAAAAACTGTTTTTT

V gene: TRBV30
J gene: TRBJ1-2
D gene: TRBD1
clone size: -
CDR3 protein: CAWRDRNNYGYTF
CDR3 DNA: TGTGCCTGGAGGGACAGGAATAACTATGGCTACACCTTC

V gene: TRBV5-1
J gene: TRBJ2-3
D gene: TRBD1
clone size: -
CDR3 protein: CASSLWQGALTDTQYF
CDR3 DNA: TGCGCCAGCAGCTTGTGGCAGGGGGCTCTGACAGATACGCAGTATTTT

V gene: TRBV12-5
J gene: TRBJ2-2
D gene: TRBD1
clone size: -
CDR3 protein: CASGRTGKVGDTGELFF
CDR3 DNA: TGTGCTAGTGGTCGGACAGGGAAGGTGGGCGACACCGGGGAGCTGTTTTTT

V gene: TRBV5-6
J gene: TRBJ2-4
D gene: -
clone size: -
CDR3 protein: CASTQGRGDIQYF
CDR3 DNA: TGTGCCAGCACCCAGGGGCGCGGAGACATTCAGTACTTC

V gene: TRBV29-1
J gene: TRBJ2-7
D gene: -
clone size: -
CDR3 protein: CSVLERYEQYF
CDR3 DNA: TGCAGCGTCCTCGAACGGTACGAGCAGTACTTC

V gene: TRBV9
J gene: TRBJ2-3
D gene: TRBD1
clone size: once
CDR3 protein: CASSVRSGGLEGTDTQYF
CDR3 DNA: TGTGCCAGCAGCGTTCGGTCAGGGGGTTTAGAGGGAACAGATACGCAGTATTTT

V gene: TRBV28
J gene: TRBJ2-6
D gene: TRBD1
clone size: -
CDR3 protein: CASRIPGQHSGANVLTF
CDR3 DNA: TGTGCCAGCAGGATTCCGGGACAGCACTCTGGGGCCAACGTCCTGACTTTC

V gene: TRBV4-1
J gene: TRBJ1-1
D gene: -
clone size: -
CDR3 protein: CASSYTPNTEAFF
CDR3 DNA: TGCGCCAGCAGCTATACACCGAACACTGAAGCTTTCTTT

V gene: TRBV7-2
J gene: TRBJ1-2
D gene: TRBD1
clone size: -
CDR3 protein: CASSLRQGSNYGYTF
CDR3 DNA: TGTGCCAGCAGCCTCCGACAGGGGAGTAACTATGGCTACACCTTC

V gene: TRBV7-2
J gene: TRBJ1-1
D gene: TRBD1
clone size: -
CDR3 protein: CASSPRDRAITEAFF
CDR3 DNA: TGTGCCAGCAGCCCTCGGGACAGGGCGATTACTGAAGCTTTCTTT

V gene: TRBV5-6
J gene: TRBJ1-3
D gene: TRBD1
clone size: -
CDR3 protein: CASSLTTGFSGNTIYF
CDR3 DNA: TGTGCCAGCAGCTTGACGACAGGGTTTAGTGGAAACACCATATATTTT

V gene: TRBV28
J gene: TRBJ1-1
D gene: -
clone size: -
CDR3 protein: CASSGATEAFF
CDR3 DNA: TGTGCCAGCTCAGGGGCCACTGAAGCTTTCTTT

V gene: TRBV5-6
J gene: TRBJ1-2
D gene: TRBD1
clone size: -
CDR3 protein: CASSLRTGNYGYTF
CDR3 DNA: TGTGCCAGCAGCTTGCGGACAGGGAACTATGGCTACACCTTC

V gene: TRBV4-1
J gene: TRBJ2-5
D gene: -
clone size: -
CDR3 protein: CASSQNQMGAQGTQYF
CDR3 DNA: TGCGCCAGCAGCCAGAACCAGATGGGGGCCCAGGGGACCCAGTACTTC

V gene: TRBV6-4
J gene: TRBJ1-4
D gene: TRBD1
clone size: -
CDR3 protein: CASSDRGQGYEKLFF
CDR3 DNA: TGTGCCAGCAGTGACCGGGGACAGGGATATGAAAAACTGTTTTTT

V gene: TRBV5-4
J gene: TRBJ1-1
D gene: -
clone size: -
CDR3 protein: CASSQELTNTEAFF
CDR3 DNA: TGTGCCAGCAGTCAAGAACTAACTAACACTGAAGCTTTCTTT

V gene: TRBV4-2
J gene: TRBJ2-1
D gene: -
clone size: once
CDR3 protein: CASSRTSDYLNEQFF
CDR3 DNA: TGTGCCAGCAGCCGAACGTCGGACTACTTAAATGAGCAGTTCTTC

V gene: TRBV4-1
J gene: TRBJ1-4
D gene: TRBD1
clone size: -
CDR3 protein: CASSQPGQGEKLFF
CDR3 DNA: TGCGCCAGCAGCCAACCGGGACAGGGGGAAAAACTGTTTTTT